A selection of T cell receptor beta chains follows, all from one sample in a study of vaccination and CD4 T cells after COVID-19. Their recognized antigens are unknown. TCRdb itself ran the PCR reads through MiXCR, one entry per CDR3 protein. The sample contains around 20,000 distinct CDR3 sequences, just under 45% of which appear only once. Sequenced input: CD4+ T cells from blood, cultured in vitro. The receptor source for this set is a human donor who had recovered from COVID-19. Each CDR3 is given with its conserved first and last residue. Fields, in order: V gene, clone size, D gene, J gene, CDR3 length, CDR3 DNA, CDR3 protein. D genes are given only for firm matches. Clone size is not always given. Where it is, it says once, few, many or a class for expanded clones.

V: TRBV12-3/TRBV12-4; size: .; D: .; J: TRBJ1-5; length: 16; DNA: TGTGCCAGCAGCCGCGGAAGGGGTAACCACAATCAGCCCCAGCATTTT; CDR3: CASSRGRGNHNQPQHF
V: TRBV20-1; size: .; D: .; J: TRBJ2-7; length: 15; DNA: TGCAGTGCTAGAACGACAGGATCGAGCTCCTACGAGCAGTACTTC; CDR3: CSARTTGSSSYEQYF
V: TRBV7-2; size: .; D: TRBD1; J: TRBJ1-6; length: 16; DNA: TGTGCCAGCAGCTACCGATTCGGACAGGCGAATTCACCCCTCCACTTT; CDR3: CASSYRFGQANSPLHF
V: TRBV15; size: .; D: TRBD1; J: TRBJ1-3; length: 16; DNA: TGTGCCACCAGCAGAGGGACAGGAAACTCTGGAAACACCATATATTTT; CDR3: CATSRGTGNSGNTIYF
V: TRBV19; size: .; D: .; J: TRBJ2-5; length: 13; DNA: TGTGCCAGTAGTAAGGGAGCAGGGGAGACCCAGTACTTC; CDR3: CASSKGAGETQYF
V: TRBV24-1; size: .; D: .; J: TRBJ2-3; length: 12; DNA: TGTGCCACCAGTGATGCCACAGATACGCAGTATTTT; CDR3: CATSDATDTQYF
V: TRBV11-3; size: .; D: TRBD2; J: TRBJ2-1; length: 15; DNA: TGTGCCAGCAGCCTCTCGAGCGGGAGAGTCAATGAGCAGTTCTTC; CDR3: CASSLSSGRVNEQFF
V: TRBV7-8; size: .; D: .; J: TRBJ1-2; length: 14; DNA: TGTGCCAGCAGCTTAAGGGCTCTGGGCTATGGCTACACCTTC; CDR3: CASSLRALGYGYTF
V: TRBV7-8; size: .; D: .; J: TRBJ1-5; length: 13; DNA: TGTGCCAGCGGCAGGGACCCCAATCAGCCCCAGCATTTT; CDR3: CASGRDPNQPQHF
V: TRBV7-2; size: .; D: .; J: TRBJ2-3; length: 13; DNA: TGTGCCAGCAGTCACACGGGGGGCGATACGCAGTATTTT; CDR3: CASSHTGGDTQYF
V: TRBV6-5; size: few; D: TRBD2; J: TRBJ2-1; length: 21; DNA: TGTGCCAGCAGTTACTCAGCTTTCCCAGCGGGGGGCTATCTTTTCGAGGATGAGCAGTTCTTC; CDR3: CASSYSAFPAGGYLFEDEQFF
V: TRBV6-1; size: few; D: .; J: TRBJ1-5; length: 14; DNA: TGTGCCAGCAGTGCCGGGACCGGAGGCCAGCCCCAGCATTTT; CDR3: CASSAGTGGQPQHF
V: TRBV4-3; size: few; D: .; J: TRBJ1-5; length: 17; DNA: TGCGCCAGCAGCCAAGATCGGTCATCCACCGGCAATCAGCCCCAGCATTTT; CDR3: CASSQDRSSTGNQPQHF
V: TRBV19; size: .; D: .; J: TRBJ2-2; length: 18; DNA: TGTGCCGGTAGTATAGTATTCTCCCAGGGGTTTACCACCGGGGAGCTGTTTTTT; CDR3: CAGSIVFSQGFTTGELFF
V: TRBV11-3; size: few; D: .; J: TRBJ2-5; length: 14; DNA: TGTGCCAGCAGCCAGAGTAGTGGAACAGGGACCCAGTACTTC; CDR3: CASSQSSGTGTQYF
V: TRBV27; size: .; D: .; J: TRBJ1-3; length: 15; DNA: TGTGCCAGCAGTTTATCGACAGGTCCGGGAAACACCATATATTTT; CDR3: CASSLSTGPGNTIYF
V: TRBV7-2; size: .; D: TRBD2; J: TRBJ2-5; length: 19; DNA: TGTGCCAGCAGCCCTTTCTATTCTAGCGGGGGTACGGGGCAAGAGACCCAGTACTTC; CDR3: CASSPFYSSGGTGQETQYF
V: TRBV5-1; size: .; D: .; J: TRBJ2-2; length: 12; DNA: TGCGCCAGCAGCGCAAACACCGGGGAGCTGTTTTTT; CDR3: CASSANTGELFF
V: TRBV20-1; size: .; D: TRBD1; J: TRBJ2-3; length: 14; DNA: TGCAGTGCAACGACAGGGGGGCGCACAGATACGCAGTATTTT; CDR3: CSATTGGRTDTQYF
V: TRBV10-3; size: .; D: .; J: TRBJ2-2; length: 14; DNA: TGTGCCATCAGTCCGGAGGGGGGTCCCGGGGAGCTGTTTTTT; CDR3: CAISPEGGPGELFF